The T cell receptor beta chain described here comes from a study of spatial heterogeneity in lung cancer. As for the study in general: In tumor regions TCR transcript counts correlated strongly with a matched bulk RNA-seq T cell module score. Unique TCR and UMI combinations averaged more than ten appearances each in raw reads.

Points from the study as a whole: Estimation of coverage gave values of approximately 6.8% for alpha and around 14% for beta chains in tumor T cells. How many expanded intratumoral alpha and beta TCRs were present tracked the tumor mutation count, which was a count of nonsynonymous mutations.

The time point denotes: sample taken at primary tumor resection. Patients with untreated early-stage non-small cell lung cancer, numbering more than 55, were the donors. This clonotype was observed at least ten times. Its specificity is not known. TCRdb redid the calling of the 5' RACE reads with MiXCR, one entry per CDR3 protein. Of about 7,000 distinct CDR3 sequences listed, 11% to 15% are singletons. The CDR3 is 15 amino acids. V shed 3 bases and J shed 7 bases, with 13 bases lying between them. Material: lung tumor tissue, obtained at surgery. The TCR comes from a female donor with early-stage non-small cell lung cancer. This chain links TRBV12-3 or TRBV12-4 with TRBJ1-6, with D possibly being TRBD1 (6 bases). DNA of the CDR3: TGTGCCAGCAGTTTGCGGACGCAGGGGAATTCACCCCTCCACTTT. Its protein product is CASSLRTQGNSPLHF.